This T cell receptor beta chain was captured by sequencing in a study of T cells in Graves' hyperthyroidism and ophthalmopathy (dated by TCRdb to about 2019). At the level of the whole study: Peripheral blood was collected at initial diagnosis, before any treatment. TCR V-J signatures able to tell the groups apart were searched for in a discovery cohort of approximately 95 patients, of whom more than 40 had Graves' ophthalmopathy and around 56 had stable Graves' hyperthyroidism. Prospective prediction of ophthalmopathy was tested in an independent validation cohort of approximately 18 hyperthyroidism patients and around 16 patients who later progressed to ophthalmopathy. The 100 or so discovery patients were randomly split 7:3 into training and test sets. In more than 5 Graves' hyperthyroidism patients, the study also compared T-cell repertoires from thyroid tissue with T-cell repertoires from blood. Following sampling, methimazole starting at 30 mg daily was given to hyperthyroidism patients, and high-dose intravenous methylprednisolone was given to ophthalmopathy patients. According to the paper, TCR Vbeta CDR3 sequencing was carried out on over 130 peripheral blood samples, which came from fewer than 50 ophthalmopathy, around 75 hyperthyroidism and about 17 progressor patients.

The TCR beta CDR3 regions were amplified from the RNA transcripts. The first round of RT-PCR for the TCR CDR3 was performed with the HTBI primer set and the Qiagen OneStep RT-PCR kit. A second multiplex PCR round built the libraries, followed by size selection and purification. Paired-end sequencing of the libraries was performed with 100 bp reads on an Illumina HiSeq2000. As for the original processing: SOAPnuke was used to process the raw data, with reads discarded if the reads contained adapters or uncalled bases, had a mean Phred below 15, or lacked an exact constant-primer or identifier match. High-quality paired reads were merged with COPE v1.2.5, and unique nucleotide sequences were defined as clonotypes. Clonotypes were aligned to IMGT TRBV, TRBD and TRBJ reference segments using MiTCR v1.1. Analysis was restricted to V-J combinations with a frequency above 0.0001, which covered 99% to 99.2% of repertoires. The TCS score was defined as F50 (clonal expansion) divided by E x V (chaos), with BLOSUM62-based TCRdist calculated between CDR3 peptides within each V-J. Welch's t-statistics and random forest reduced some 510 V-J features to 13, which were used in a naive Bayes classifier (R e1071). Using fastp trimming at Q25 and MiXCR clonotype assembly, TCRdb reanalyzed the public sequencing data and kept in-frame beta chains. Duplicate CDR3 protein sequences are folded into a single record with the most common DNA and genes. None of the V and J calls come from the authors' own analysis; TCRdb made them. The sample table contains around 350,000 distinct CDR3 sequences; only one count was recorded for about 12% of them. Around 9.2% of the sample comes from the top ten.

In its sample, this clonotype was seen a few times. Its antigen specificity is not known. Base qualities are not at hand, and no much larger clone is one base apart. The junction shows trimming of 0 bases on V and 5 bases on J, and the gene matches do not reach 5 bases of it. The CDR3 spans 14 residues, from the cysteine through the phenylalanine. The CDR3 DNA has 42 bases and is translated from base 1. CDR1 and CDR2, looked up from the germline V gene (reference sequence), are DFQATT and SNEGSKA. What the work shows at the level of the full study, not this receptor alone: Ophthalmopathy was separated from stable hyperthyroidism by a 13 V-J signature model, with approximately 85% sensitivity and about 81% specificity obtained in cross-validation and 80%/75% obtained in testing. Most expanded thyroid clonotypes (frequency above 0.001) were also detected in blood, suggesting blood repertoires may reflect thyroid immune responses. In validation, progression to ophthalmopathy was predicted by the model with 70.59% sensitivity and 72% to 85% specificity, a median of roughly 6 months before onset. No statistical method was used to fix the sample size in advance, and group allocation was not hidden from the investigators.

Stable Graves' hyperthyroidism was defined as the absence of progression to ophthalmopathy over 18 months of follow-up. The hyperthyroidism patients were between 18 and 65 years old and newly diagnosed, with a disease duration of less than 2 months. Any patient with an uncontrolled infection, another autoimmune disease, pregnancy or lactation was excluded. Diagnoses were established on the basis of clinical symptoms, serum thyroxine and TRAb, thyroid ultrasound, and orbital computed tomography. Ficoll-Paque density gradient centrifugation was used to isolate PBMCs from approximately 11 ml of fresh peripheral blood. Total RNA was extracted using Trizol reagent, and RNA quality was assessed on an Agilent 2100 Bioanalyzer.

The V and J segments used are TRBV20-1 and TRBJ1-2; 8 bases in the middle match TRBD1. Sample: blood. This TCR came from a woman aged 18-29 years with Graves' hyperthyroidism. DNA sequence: TGCAGTGCTAGAGATTACAGGGGGAGGTATGGCTACACCTTC. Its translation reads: CSARDYRGRYGYTF.